A single sample gave rise to the 16 T cell receptor beta chains below, sequenced in a study of siplizumab effects on memory and regulatory T cells. This table comes from immunoSEQ multiplex PCR, and its TCRdb copy is limited to in-frame clones, with some not included. The sample lists about 99,000 clones, about 94% seen once, with 0.55% to 0.7% in the top ten. Source material: Tregs sorted from blood. These receptors all stem from a human donor in good health.

This clone turned up a few times. The J gene is TRBJ2-1, the V gene TRBV12-5, with TRBD2 matching over 13 bases. Germline CDR1 and CDR2: LGHNT and FRNRAP. V was clipped by 3 bases and J by 7 bases; unmatched bases: 6. The CDR3 length is 16 residues. In DNA form, the CDR3 reads TGTGCTAGTGGTTTCATCGGGACTAGCGGGATAAATGAGCAGTTCTTC. Its translation is CASGFIGTSGINEQFF.

This chain joins TRBV7-2 and TRBJ2-2, with a weak D call TRBD1 (5 bases). The germline CDR1 and CDR2 sequences are SGHTA and FQGNSA. This CDR3 has 16 amino acids. V lost 5 bases, J lost 5 bases, and 18 bases lay in between. The DNA for the CDR3 is TGTGCCAGCAGCCCAGGGTTCCGGCTCGAGACCGGGGAGCTGTTTTTT. Protein sequence: CASSPGFRLETGELFF.

The V and J genes are TRBV4-2 and TRBJ2-3; D gene uncertain. Germline CDR1 LGHNA, CDR2 YNFKEQ. CDR3 length: 13 residues. V was trimmed by 4 bases and J by 1 base, leaving 6 bases between them. CDR3 bases: TGTGCCAGCAGCCCCCCCGGCACAGATACGCAGTATTTT. Its translation: CASSPPGTDTQYF.

The CDR3 coding sequence is TGCGCCAGCAGCCAAGTCGGCGGGGGGGCCGGAGATACGCAGTATTTT. Amino acids: CASSQVGGGAGDTQYF. The rearrangement links TRBV4-1 to TRBJ2-3, with 9 bases fitting TRBD2. CDR1 is MGHRA, CDR2 YSYEKL, per germline. The J segment lost 5 bases and the V segment lost 1 base, leaving 7 bases of the junction unmatched. The CDR3 length is 16 residues.

The CDR3 coding sequence is TGCGCCAGCAGTGGGCCAGCGGGCCAGGCAGATACGCAGTATTTT. The encoded protein is CASSGPAGQADTQYF. The gene calls are TRBV10-2 and TRBJ2-3, with TRBD2 as a possible D gene (6 bases). CDR3 length: 15 residues. V lost 4 bases and J lost 4, with 15 bases in between. Germline assignment: CDR1 WSHSY and CDR2 SAAADI.

The genes are TRBV6-5 and TRBJ2-1, with D unclear. The CDR3 has 16 residues. CDR1 and CDR2 (germline): MNHEY, SVGAGI. The germline V and J ends were trimmed by 3 bases and 0 bases, with 12 bases remaining between them. In DNA form, the CDR3 reads TGTGCCAGCAGTTATCGTCCTGCGCCCTCCTACAATGAGCAGTTCTTC. This encodes CASSYRPAPSYNEQFF.

The rearrangement links TRBV20-1 to TRBJ2-5; the D is unclear. The germline V gene has CDR1 DFQATT and CDR2 SNEGSKA (reference sequence). V was pared by 5 bases and J by 4 bases, with 5 bases between. CDR3 length: 10 residues. The CDR3 loop is CSASLETQYF. CDR3 nucleotide sequence: TGCAGTGCTTCCTTAGAGACCCAGTACTTC.

The chain carries TRBV27 and TRBJ2-7; 10 nucleotides align to TRBD2. The V gene's germline CDR1 is MNHEY and CDR2 SMNVEV (reference sequence). The V segment lost 5 bases and the J segment 6 bases; nucleotides outside the gene matches: 16. The CDR3 is 17 residues long. The CDR3 DNA is TGTGCCAGCAGTCCCCAGCGGGGGGGCCTGTCGCTCTCCGAGCAGTACTTC. It codes for CASSPQRGGLSLSEQYF.

V gene TRBV6-6 combines with J gene TRBJ2-2, with D uncertain. CDR1 is MNHNY, CDR2 SVGAGI, per germline (reference sequence). The germline V and J ends were trimmed by 0 bases and 5 bases, with 13 bases remaining between them. CDR3 length: 16 amino acids. The CDR3 sequence is CASSYSKRAATGELFF. CDR3 nucleotide sequence: TGTGCCAGCAGTTACTCGAAACGGGCAGCGACCGGGGAGCTGTTTTTT.

The chain links TRBV5-4 to TRBJ2-5; TRBD1 aligns across 7 bases. Germline V gene lookup returns CDR1 SGHNT and CDR2 YYREEE (reference sequence). Losses at the gene ends were 4 bases for V and 3 bases for J; bases not matched to a gene: 6. The CDR3 sequence is 14 residues long. The CDR3 DNA reads TGTGCCAGCAGCCGGATAGGGACAGAAGAGACCCAGTACTTC. Residues: CASSRIGTEETQYF.

CDR3 amino acids: CASTPAPGISGNTIYF. In nucleotides, the CDR3 is TGCGCCAGCACCCCGGCGCCCGGGATCTCTGGAAACACCATATATTTT. The chain employs TRBV5-1 and TRBJ1-3; no firm D call. The CDR3 spans 16 residues. Trimming cost V 6 bases and J 0 bases, with 16 bases left between them. Germline values: CDR1 SGHRS, CDR2 YFSETQ.

The rearrangement links TRBV6-5 to TRBJ2-7; TRBD1 aligns across 7 bases. From germline, CDR1 is MNHEY and CDR2 SVGAGI. CDR3 length: 14 amino acids. Trimming removed 6 bases from V and 2 bases from J; junction bases left unmatched: 7. The DNA of the CDR3 is TGTGCCAGCAGGACAGGGACAATAACCTACGAGCAGTACTTC. Translated, it gives CASRTGTITYEQYF.

In this sample, this clone turned up a few times. V is TRBV7-9 and J is TRBJ2-2; weak D call: TRBD2 (6 bases). The CDR3 is made up of 15 amino acids. Per the germline V gene, CDR1 is SEHNR and CDR2 is FQNEAQ (reference sequence). V lost 6 bases, J lost 4 bases, and 15 bases lay in between. The CDR3 region has the DNA TGTGCCAGCAGATCCCAGATCGGGAGCACCGGGGAGCTGTTTTTT. Translating gives CASRSQIGSTGELFF.

The chain recombines TRBV5-1 with TRBJ2-7; no reliable D call. V shed 4 bases and J shed 0 bases, with 8 bases lying between them. This CDR3 is built from 13 residues. The germline V gene encodes CDR1 SGHRS and CDR2 YFSETQ. Written as DNA, the CDR3 is TGCGCCAGCAGCCGGGCCGGCTCCTACGAGCAGTACTTC. Translated: CASSRAGSYEQYF.

This chain links TRBV5-1 with TRBJ1-1; D remains ambiguous. Germline lookup yields CDR1 SGHRS and CDR2 YFSETQ. V lost 3 bases to trimming and J lost 1 base, with 10 bases between them. This CDR3 is built from 14 residues. The CDR3 DNA sequence: TGCGCCAGCAGCTGGCACGAGGAGAACACTGAAGCTTTCTTT. Translation gives CASSWHEENTEAFF.

This clone was found a few times. One junction end does not reproduce the germline sequence, and a read error may be involved. The same CDR3 is also encoded by other DNA sequences in this sample. The chain couples TRBV18 to TRBJ1-1, with 7 bases fitting TRBD1. Germline-derived CDR1 and CDR2 are KGHSH and LQKENI. CDR3 length equals 14 residues. CDR3 in DNA: TGTGCCAGCTCCCCACGGACAGGAGACACTGAAGCTTTCTTT. Amino acids: CASSPRTGDTEAFF.